One and the same sample provided the 27 T cell receptor beta chains below, sequenced in a study of CD4+ T cells in melanoma. Here immunoSEQ multiplex PCR was the method, and the copy in TCRdb shows in-frame clones only, minus some. Here the sample spans 140,000 or so clones, nearly 95% being singletons. These receptors all stem from a human donor with melanoma.

The rearrangement links TRBV5-4 to TRBJ2-3; D gene uncertain. Germline V gene lookup returns CDR1 SGHNT and CDR2 YYREEE (reference sequence). The length of the CDR3 is 15 residues. V lost 3 bases and J lost 9, with 20 bases in between. In DNA form, the CDR3 reads TGTGCCAGCAGCTCGGGCCTGCTTGGGCGGTGGACGCAGTATTTT. Its protein is CASSSGLLGRWTQYF.

The chain recombines TRBV11-2 with TRBJ2-1; tentatively, D is TRBD1 (6 bases). CDR1 and CDR2 (germline): SGHAT, FQNNGV. The CDR3 is 15 amino acids. V lost 6 bases and J 9 bases, leaving 21 bases between the germline ends. This chain's CDR3 is CASRRIGGNEGEQFF. In DNA form, the CDR3 reads TGTGCCAGCAGACGTATAGGGGGAAATGAGGGTGAGCAGTTCTTC.

The CDR3 here is CASSLEMYEGLAGGWLADTQYF. The CDR3 DNA reads as TGCGCCAGCAGCTTGGAGATGTATGAGGGACTAGCGGGGGGCTGGCTCGCAGATACGCAGTATTTT. This rearrangement joins TRBV5-1 to TRBJ2-3; 15 bases are shared with TRBD2. Germline loops: CDR1 SGHRS, CDR2 YFSETQ. J lost 4 bases, V lost 0 bases, and 18 bases had no gene match. This CDR3 is 22 amino acids long.

This sequence joins TRBV11-1 and TRBJ2-1, with 7 bases fitting TRBD2. V was pared by 4 bases and J by 5 bases, with 14 bases of the junction left unmatched. The CDR3 runs 17 residues. The germline CDR1 and CDR2 sequences are SGHAT and FQDESV (reference sequence). CDR3 DNA sequence: TGTGCCAGCAGCTCGCCCGCGGGGTTGGCGGGGGACAATGAGCAGTTCTTC. It translates to CASSSPAGLAGDNEQFF.

The gene calls are TRBV7-9 and TRBJ1-6; 8 bases agree with TRBD1. V was pared by 5 bases and J by 10 bases, with 7 bases of the junction left unmatched. The CDR3 loop spans 14 amino acids. Germline CDR1 is SEHNR and CDR2 is FQNEAQ (reference sequence). The CDR3 DNA is TGTGCCAGCAGCCGGACAGGGCTAGGCTCACCCCTCCACTTT. It encodes CASSRTGLGSPLHF.

The chain combines TRBV5-4 with TRBJ2-7; TRBD2 matches 10 bases. The germline CDR1 and CDR2 sequences are SGHNT and YYREEE (reference sequence). V shed 3 bases and J 2 bases; nucleotides not matched to a gene: 5. The CDR3 has 15 amino acids. CDR3 amino acids: CASSSLSGGPYEQYF. The DNA for the CDR3 is TGTGCCAGCAGCTCGCTTAGCGGGGGGCCCTACGAGCAGTACTTC.

The rearrangement joins TRBV18 to TRBJ1-5, with TRBD1 as a possible D gene (5 bases). This CDR3 is 14 amino acids long. CDR1 and CDR2 from the germline V gene are KGHSH and LQKENI. V shed 5 bases and J shed 0 bases, with 8 bases lying between them. CDR3 DNA sequence: TGTGCCAGCTCAGGGGGATATAGCAATCAGCCCCAGCATTTT. It encodes CASSGGYSNQPQHF.

The V call is TRBV13, the J call TRBJ2-6; 7 bases map to TRBD1. The J segment lost 4 bases and the V segment lost 5 bases, leaving 5 bases of the junction unmatched. From germline, CDR1 is PRHDT and CDR2 FYEKMQ (reference sequence). The CDR3 extends over 15 amino acids. The CDR3 is CASSATGAGANVLTF. In nucleotides, the CDR3 is TGTGCCAGCAGCGCAACAGGGGCCGGGGCCAACGTCCTGACTTTC.

The chain uses TRBV19 and TRBJ1-6; unclear D gene. CDR1 and CDR2 (germline): LNHDA, SQIVND (reference sequence). V lost 3 bases and J lost 10, with 7 bases in between. The CDR3 length is 12 residues. CDR3 sequence reads: CASSIEGSPLHF. The CDR3 bases are TGTGCCAGTAGTATCGAAGGATCACCCCTCCACTTT.

The CDR3 protein is CASSTWTVWGYTF. CDR3 DNA: TGTGCCAGTAGTACCTGGACAGTATGGGGCTACACCTTC. The chain carries TRBV19 and TRBJ1-2; a weak D match, TRBD1 (6 bases). CDR3 length equals 13 residues. CDR1 and CDR2 from the germline V gene are LNHDA and SQIVND (reference sequence). Trimming removed 4 bases at V and 8 bases at J, with 14 bases between. Supplemented by reference TRBV19 and TRBJ1-2, the full variable domain reads DGGITQSPKYLFRKEGQNVTLSCEQNLNHDAMYWYRQDPGQGLRLIYYSQIVNDFQKGDIAEGYSVSREKKESFPLTVTSAQKNPTAFYLCASSTWTVWGYTFGSGTRLTVV.

The J gene is TRBJ1-2, the V gene TRBV5-1; tentative D call: TRBD1 (5 bases). V was trimmed by 4 bases and J by 4 bases, leaving 11 bases between them. The CDR3 loop spans 13 amino acids. CDR1 and CDR2 from the germline V gene are SGHRS and YFSETQ. The CDR3 DNA reads as TGCGCCAGCAGCGTAGACAGCCGCTATGGCTACACCTTC. Translated, it gives CASSVDSRYGYTF.

CDR3 DNA: TGCGCCAGCAGCATCGGGGGACGGAGACAAGAGACCCAGTACTTC. This sequence encodes CASSIGGRRQETQYF. V gene TRBV5-1 combines with J gene TRBJ2-5; maybe TRBD2 (6 bases). Germline CDR1 SGHRS, CDR2 YFSETQ. The CDR3 totals 15 residues. V dropped 4 bases and J dropped 2 bases, with 15 bases sitting between them. Supplemented by reference TRBV5-1 and TRBJ2-5, the full variable domain reads KAGVTQTPRYLIKTRGQQVTLSCSPISGHRSVSWYQQTPGQGLQFLFEYFSETQRNKGNFPGRFSGRQFSNSRSEMNVSTLELGDSALYLCASSIGGRRQETQYFGPGTRLLVL.

The chain combines TRBV6-5 with TRBJ1-1; 9 bases are a match to TRBD1. Germline V gene sequence: CDR1 MNHEY, CDR2 SVGAGI. The CDR3 runs to 14 residues. Unmatched junction bases numbered 5, after V lost 5 bases and J lost 4 bases. The DNA for the CDR3 is TGTGCCAGCAGTGCCGGGACAGGGACCACTGAAGCTTTCTTT. It translates to CASSAGTGTTEAFF.

This sequence joins TRBV9 and TRBJ2-1; 13 bases map to TRBD2. The CDR3 totals 17 residues. Germline CDR1 reads SGDLS; CDR2 reads YYNGEE. The V gene end was trimmed by 4 bases and the J gene end by 4 bases; junction bases not matched to a gene: 8. The CDR3 DNA follows: TGTGCCAGCAGCCCTCGGACTAGCGGGGGTCTATACAATGAGCAGTTCTTC. This encodes CASSPRTSGGLYNEQFF.

The V call is TRBV7-9, the J call TRBJ1-4; D unclear. The CDR3 length is 15 residues. V lost 1 base, J lost 4 bases, and 10 bases lay in between. The germline V gene has CDR1 SEHNR and CDR2 FQNEAQ (reference sequence). The CDR3 DNA is TGTGCCAGCAGCTTAGGGGATGTTGGTAATGAAAAACTGTTTTTT. This translates into CASSLGDVGNEKLFF.

This clone was observed once. J is TRBJ2-7 and V is TRBV25-1; 8 nucleotides line up with TRBD1. Per the germline V gene, CDR1 is MGHDK and CDR2 is SYGVNS. This CDR3 has 14 amino acids. The ends lost 5 bases at V and 2 bases at J; junction bases unmatched: 5. The CDR3 nucleotides are TGTGCCAGCAGTCTACAGGGGGTCGCCTACGAGCAGTACTTC. Its protein product is CASSLQGVAYEQYF.

The sample holds one count of this clone. The rearrangement uses TRBV18 and TRBJ1-5, with D possibly matching TRBD1 (5 bases). This CDR3 has 17 residues. The V gene's germline CDR1 is KGHSH and CDR2 LQKENI. V lost 4 bases, J lost 6 bases, and 22 bases lay in between. The CDR3 region has the DNA TGTGCCAGCTCACGTACGGGACCCGGCCTTTCTCTTCAGCCCCAGCATTTT. Its protein is CASSRTGPGLSLQPQHF.

The chain carries TRBV6-6 and TRBJ2-4; 9 bases align to TRBD1. In germline, CDR1 is MNHNY, CDR2 SVGAGI (reference sequence). CDR3 length: 16 residues. Trimming removed 7 bases from V and 3 bases from J; junction bases left unmatched: 10. The CDR3 spells CASTDRGLGGKNIQYF. In nucleotides, the CDR3 is TGTGCCAGCACCGACAGGGGGTTGGGCGGCAAAAACATTCAGTACTTC.

This chain joins TRBV5-1 and TRBJ2-5; 11 nucleotides agree with TRBD2. The CDR3 totals 16 residues. In germline, CDR1 is SGHRS, CDR2 YFSETQ. V was clipped by 1 base and J by 3 bases; unmatched bases: 5. The CDR3 DNA sequence: TGCGCCAGCAGCTTGTCCCTAGCGGGGGGAAAAGAGACCCAGTACTTC. As protein: CASSLSLAGGKETQYF.

V gene TRBV6-1 combines with J gene TRBJ1-5; 7 nucleotides agree with TRBD1. The J segment lost 0 bases and the V segment lost 2 bases, leaving 7 bases of the junction unmatched. CDR3 length: 17 residues. In germline, CDR1 is MNHNS, CDR2 SASEGT. The CDR3 loop is CASSEPTGSYSNQPQHF. CDR3 sequence (DNA): TGTGCCAGCAGTGAACCGACAGGGAGCTATAGCAATCAGCCCCAGCATTTT.

The rearrangement uses TRBV2 and TRBJ1-5; D is unclear. The germline gives CDR1 SNHLY, CDR2 FYNNEI. The CDR3 runs to 11 residues. Trimming took off 9 bases at V and 3 bases at J, with 6 bases between the two ends. CDR3 residues: CASRYNQPQHF. The CDR3 region has the DNA TGTGCCAGTCGTTACAATCAGCCCCAGCATTTT.

The chain has TRBV29-1 and TRBJ1-5; possible D gene TRBD1, 5 bases. Germline CDR1 and CDR2: SQVTM and ANQGSEA. The V gene lost 6 bases and the J gene lost 3 bases, with 9 bases spanning the gap. This CDR3 has 12 amino acids. The CDR3 region has the DNA TGCAGCGTCGGGGGGTCCAATCAGCCCCAGCATTTT. The encoded protein is CSVGGSNQPQHF.

This CDR3 is CASSRAVGGGEQFF. In nucleotides, the CDR3 is TGTGCCAGCAGCCGAGCGGTTGGGGGCGGTGAGCAGTTCTTC. The rearrangement uses TRBV7-6 and TRBJ2-1, with D possibly matching TRBD1 (6 bases). Germline-derived CDR1 and CDR2 are SGHVS and FNYEAQ. V shed 5 bases and J shed 9 bases, with 17 bases lying between them. The CDR3 is made up of 14 amino acids.

The chain recombines TRBV18 with TRBJ1-1, with 7 bases aligning to TRBD1. V dropped 2 bases and J dropped 5; count of bases not matched to a gene: 11. CDR3 length equals 16 residues. Germline V gene sequence: CDR1 KGHSH, CDR2 LQKENI. The CDR3 here is CASSPYRGSDRTEAFF. The CDR3 DNA reads as TGTGCCAGCTCACCATATCGAGGATCGGACAGGACTGAAGCTTTCTTT.

The rearrangement uses TRBV5-4 and TRBJ1-4; weak D call: TRBD1 (6 bases). The CDR3 has 14 residues. Trimming removed 2 bases from V and 8 bases from J, with 13 bases in between. The germline V gene encodes CDR1 SGHNT and CDR2 YYREEE (reference sequence). The CDR3 sequence: CASSFRPGAEKLFF. The CDR3 region has the DNA TGTGCCAGCAGCTTTAGGCCAGGGGCGGAAAAACTGTTTTTT.

V and J are TRBV30 and TRBJ2-7, with a weak D call TRBD2 (5 bases). V was clipped by 6 bases and J by 5 bases, with 20 bases between them. The CDR3 runs to 14 residues. The V gene's germline CDR1 is GTSNPN and CDR2 SVGIG (reference sequence). CDR3 in amino acids: CACIPGSVMNEQYF. DNA for the CDR3: TGTGCCTGTATACCGGGATCGGTAATGAACGAGCAGTACTTC.

The J gene is TRBJ2-7, the V gene TRBV12-2. TRBV12-2 is deemed a pseudogene. The CDR3 loop spans 14 amino acids. For the CDR3, the DNA is TGTGCAAGTCGCCCGAGGACCCAGGCCTACGAGCAGTACTTC. Residues: CASRPRTQAYEQYF.